This TCR beta chain was sequenced in a study of shared clonotypes between healthy human individuals. On the study more broadly: Aged 18 to 49, the donors were a couple of women and a few men. Study findings and constraints: Few donors limited the genetic and exposure-history diversity represented.

With regard to this clone: What it recognizes is unknown.

Germline CDR1 reads SGHTA; CDR2 reads FQGNSA. The CDR3 loop spans 16 amino acids. V shed 2 bases and J 4 bases; nucleotides not matched to a gene: 10. It was at deep level that the assay was run. Using immunoSEQ multiplex PCR, the repertoire was profiled, and TCRdb retains in-frame clones only, with some absent. Counted here are roughly 200,000 clones, around 63% occurring once; the ten biggest clones make up 10%. V is TRBV7-2 and J is TRBJ2-7, with 8 nucleotides matching TRBD2. The sequenced material came from memory CD4+ T cells sorted from blood. Subset described: CD45RA-negative fraction. The sequence was obtained from a man under 40 in good health. The CDR3 DNA follows: TGTGCCAGCAGCTTACGGCCGGGAGGGGGTCTTTACGAGCAGTACTTC. Translating gives CASSLRPGGGLYEQYF.